This T cell receptor (beta chain) came from a study of cytomegalovirus exposure and HLA in healthy donors. Study-wide points: Most sequenced TCRs were rare (though some public TCRs occurred in many donors). There were several of the most significant clusters that appeared linked to common viral pathogens in a later analysis.

As to this clone: Its matching antigen is unknown.

This CDR3 has 19 residues. V shed 4 bases and J 3 bases; nucleotides not matched to a gene: 12. Germline lookup yields CDR1 SGHAT and CDR2 FQNNGV. With 60 Vbeta and 13 Jbeta primers, the PCR was carried out. Some clones are missing from TCRdb's copy, which holds only in-frame ones; the method was immunoSEQ multiplex PCR. Counted here are roughly 100,000 clones, roughly 77% occurring once; the ten biggest clones make up 2.5%. This clonotype originated in a middle-aged man in good health and CMV-seronegative. The chain joins TRBV11-2 to TRBJ2-1; TRBD2 matches at 13 bases. Sequences were obtained from PBMCs. CDR3 in DNA: TGTGCCAGCAGCTCGGGACTAGCGGGGACAGGACTGGTCTACAATGAGCAGTTCTTC. The encoded protein is CASSSGLAGTGLVYNEQFF.